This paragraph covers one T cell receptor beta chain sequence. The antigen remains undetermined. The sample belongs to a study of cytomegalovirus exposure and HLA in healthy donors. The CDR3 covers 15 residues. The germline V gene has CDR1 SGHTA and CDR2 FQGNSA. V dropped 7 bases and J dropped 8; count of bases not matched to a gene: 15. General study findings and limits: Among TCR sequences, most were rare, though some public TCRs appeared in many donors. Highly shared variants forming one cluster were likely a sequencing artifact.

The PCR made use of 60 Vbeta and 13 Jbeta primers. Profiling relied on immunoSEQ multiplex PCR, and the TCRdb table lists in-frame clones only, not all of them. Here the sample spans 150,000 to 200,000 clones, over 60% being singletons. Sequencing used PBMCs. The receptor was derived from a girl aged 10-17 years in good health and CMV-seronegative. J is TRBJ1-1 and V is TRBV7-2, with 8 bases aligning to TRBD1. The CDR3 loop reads CASTNTRAGGAEAFF. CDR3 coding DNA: TGTGCCAGCACCAATACACGGGCAGGGGGCGCCGAAGCTTTCTTT.